This TCR beta chain derives from a study of primary melanoma T cells and metastatic recurrence. Study overall: Tumors were T2–T4 primary melanomas thicker than 1 mm.

Study conclusions and caveats: Adding T-cell fraction to thickness reportedly best improved survival prediction.

With regard to this clone: Its specificity is not known.

Assay used: immunoSEQ multiplex PCR; TCRdb lists only in-frame clones, some missing. Here the sample spans about a thousand clones, around 87% being singletons. The sequencing input was melanoma tumor tissue. The source of this sequence is a human donor with melanoma.

CDR3 residues: CASSETGVYGYTF. DNA of the CDR3: TGTGCCAGCAGCGAGACCGGGGTCTATGGCTACACCTTC. The chain has TRBV6-8 and TRBJ1-2; D unclear. CDR1 is MNHGY, CDR2 SAAAGT, per germline. CDR3 size: 13 residues. V was trimmed by 6 bases and J by 4 bases, leaving 12 bases between them.